The 16 T cell receptor beta chains below all came from one sample that was sequenced in a study of blood T cell repertoires in COVID-19. Assay: immunoSEQ multiplex PCR; the TCRdb copy retains only in-frame clones and omits some. The sample lists more than 120,000 clones, about nine tenths occurring once. The specimen sequenced was peripheral blood. The receptors here all came from a human donor in a cohort sampled during active COVID-19.

The chain employs TRBV19 and TRBJ1-1, with D maybe TRBD1 (5 bases). The CDR3 runs 13 residues. CDR1 LNHDA and CDR2 SQIVND come from the germline V gene (reference sequence). Trimming shortened V by 5 bases and J by 9 bases, and 16 bases separated the two germline ends. The CDR3 region has the DNA TGTGCCAGTAGTTTGGGGATAAGGACACAAGCTTTCTTT. The encoded protein is CASSLGIRTQAFF. The whole variable domain, remainder taken from reference TRBV19 and TRBJ1-1, is DGGITQSPKYLFRKEGQNVTLSCEQNLNHDAMYWYRQDPGQGLRLIYYSQIVNDFQKGDIAEGYSVSREKKESFPLTVTSAQKNPTAFYLCASSLGIRTQAFFGQGTRLTVV.

The chain employs TRBV18 and TRBJ2-1, with 7 bases identical to TRBD2. The CDR3 has 12 amino acids. The germline CDR1 and CDR2 sequences are KGHSH and LQKENI. The J segment lost 14 bases and the V segment lost 0 bases, leaving 4 bases of the junction unmatched. CDR3 DNA sequence: TGTGCCAGCTCACCACCGGGAGGGTACGAGTTCTTC. This encodes CASSPPGGYEFF. The full variable domain, with the rest looked up from reference TRBV18 and TRBJ2-1, is NAGVMQNPRHLVRRRGQEARLRCSPMKGHSHVYWYRQLPEEGLKFMVYLQKENIIDESGMPKERFSAEFPKEGPSILRIQQVVRGDSAAYFCASSPPGGYEFFGPGTRLTVL.

The chain joins TRBV11-3 to TRBJ1-1; D is ambiguous. The germline gives CDR1 SGHNT, CDR2 YENEEA. The V and J ends lost 5 bases and 1 base respectively, with 8 bases between them. This CDR3 contains 13 residues. As DNA, the CDR3 is TGTGCCAGCAGCCCGACACCGAACACTGAAGCTTTCTTT. This encodes CASSPTPNTEAFF. Full variable domain (remainder filled in from reference TRBV11-3 and TRBJ1-1): EAGVVQSPRYKIIEKKQPVAFWCNPISGHNTLYWYLQNLGQGPELLIRYENEEAVDDSQLPKDRFSAERLKGVDSTLKIQPAELGDSAVYLCASSPTPNTEAFFGQGTRLTVV.

This chain links TRBV6-6 with TRBJ1-1; no clear D. V was pared by 6 bases and J by 6 bases, with 14 bases between. The length of the CDR3 is 13 residues. Germline CDR1 and CDR2: MNHNY and SVGAGI (reference sequence). The CDR3 coding sequence is TGTGCCAGCAGCCTCAGTGGGCTCGCTGAAGCTTTCTTT. Translated, it gives CASSLSGLAEAFF.

This sequence joins TRBV6-6 and TRBJ1-2; D gene unclear. This CDR3 has 13 amino acids. Trimming pared 3 bases from V and 2 bases from J, leaving 7 bases between. From germline, CDR1 is MNHNY and CDR2 SVGAGI (reference sequence). The DNA of the CDR3 is TGTGCCAGCAGTTATACACAGAACTATGGCTACACCTTC. Protein product: CASSYTQNYGYTF.

The rearrangement uses TRBV27 and TRBJ1-6; 7 nucleotides align to TRBD1. The trim removed 3 bases at V and 14 bases at J, leaving 4 bases unmatched. This CDR3 contains 12 residues. Germline loops: CDR1 MNHEY, CDR2 SMNVEV (reference sequence). The chain's CDR3 is CASSLLGGTLHF. DNA for the CDR3: TGTGCCAGCAGTTTGCTAGGGGGCACCCTCCACTTT.

This chain's CDR3 is CASSLAGDPTLHF. The CDR3 region has the DNA TGCGCCAGCAGCTTAGCGGGGGATCCGACCCTCCACTTT. The chain joins TRBV5-1 to TRBJ1-6, with a weak D call TRBD1 (5 bases). Germline V CDR1 and CDR2: SGHRS, YFSETQ. V lost 2 bases, J lost 14 bases, and 14 bases lay in between. The CDR3 runs to 13 residues.

This clone was counted once. CDR3 amino acids: CAWSYGTGRSSHEQYF. In nucleotides, the CDR3 is TGTGCCTGGAGTTACGGGACAGGGAGGTCATCCCACGAGCAGTACTTC. The chain has TRBV30 and TRBJ2-7, with 9 bases that match TRBD1. Trimming at V came to 2 bases and at J to 5 bases, leaving 13 bases not matched to a gene. CDR1 is GTSNPN and CDR2 is SVGIG in the germline V gene (reference sequence). The CDR3 length is 16 residues.

This chain connects TRBV2 to TRBJ1-1; 8 positions agree with TRBD1. There are 14 residues in the CDR3. Germline CDR1 and CDR2: SNHLY and FYNNEI. With V trimmed by 7 bases and J by 1 base, 5 bases remained unmatched. This CDR3 reads CASIRTGKNTEAFF. The CDR3, as DNA: TGTGCCAGCATTCGGACAGGGAAGAACACTGAAGCTTTCTTT.

The genes are TRBV6-5 and TRBJ2-7; TRBD2 matches 7 bases. This CDR3 spans 14 amino acids. CDR1 and CDR2 (germline): MNHEY, SVGAGI. V gave up 9 bases and J gave up 0 bases; unmatched junction bases: 8. CDR3 protein: CARREAESSYEQYF. The CDR3 DNA reads TGTGCCAGACGGGAGGCGGAGAGCTCCTACGAGCAGTACTTC.

This chain uses TRBV6-5 with TRBJ2-7; TRBD1 agrees at 8 bases. Per germline, CDR1 MNHEY and CDR2 SVGAGI. The CDR3 is 15 amino acids. Germline trimming cut 4 bases from V and 0 bases from J; bases unmatched to any gene: 5. CDR3 region: CASSSGQESSYEQYF. Written as DNA, the CDR3 is TGTGCCAGCAGTTCGGGACAGGAAAGCTCCTACGAGCAGTACTTC.

This chain joins TRBV6-5 and TRBJ2-4; D is ambiguous. The ends were cut back, 8 bases at V and 0 bases at J, with 11 bases in the middle. The CDR3 length is 14 residues. Germline CDR1 and CDR2: MNHEY and SVGAGI. The CDR3 spells CASAERLAKNIQYF. The CDR3 DNA reads TGTGCCAGCGCCGAGAGGTTAGCCAAAAACATTCAGTACTTC.

V is TRBV5-6 and J is TRBJ2-7; 8 positions match TRBD1. Unmatched junction bases numbered 12, after V lost 2 bases and J lost 5 bases. There are 16 residues in the CDR3. CDR1 SGHDT and CDR2 YYEEEE come from the germline V gene. The CDR3 here is CASSFLDRDFTHEQYF. CDR3 sequence (DNA): TGTGCCAGCAGCTTCTTGGACAGGGATTTTACCCACGAGCAGTACTTC.

This clone has just a few counts. The rearrangement uses TRBV9 and TRBJ2-7; 8 positions match TRBD1. CDR1 is SGDLS, CDR2 YYNGEE, per germline. The CDR3 is 14 amino acids. V was pared by 4 bases and J by 3 bases, with 6 bases of the junction left unmatched. Here the CDR3 reads CASSRGQGNYEQYF. CDR3 nucleotides: TGTGCCAGCAGCCGTGGACAGGGAAACTACGAGCAGTACTTC.

The J gene is TRBJ2-5, the V gene TRBV24-1; 10 bases map to TRBD1. Germline V gives CDR1 KGHDR, CDR2 SFDVKD. The CDR3 spans 15 residues. V was pared by 3 bases and J by 5 bases, with 5 bases of the junction left unmatched. CDR3 loop: CATSDPGTGDETQYF. The CDR3 region has the DNA TGTGCCACCAGTGATCCCGGGACAGGGGACGAGACCCAGTACTTC.

The chain has TRBV30 and TRBJ2-7; tentatively, D is TRBD1 (6 bases). CDR3 length equals 14 residues. Germline V gives CDR1 GTSNPN, CDR2 SVGIG (reference sequence). Deletions cut 3 bases from V and 6 bases from J, with 18 bases between. The CDR3 DNA sequence: TGTGCCTGGAGACGGGACACTCTTTCGGGCGAGCAGTACTTC. It encodes CAWRRDTLSGEQYF.